The 28 T cell receptor beta chains given below trace back to one sample, sequenced in a study of memory CD4+ T cells and cytomegalovirus serostatus. Produced via immunoSEQ multiplex PCR; TCRdb's table is partial and in-frame only. The sample lists some 29,000 clones; about 75% were seen once. The sort gate was single viable CD3+CD4+CD8-CD45RO+ cells for memory CD4+ T cells. What was sequenced was memory CD4+ T cells from blood. These receptor sequences come from an adult in good health and CMV-seronegative. Some clones in this sample may be carry-over from other donors' samples.

The chain links TRBV29-1 to TRBJ1-2; D is possibly TRBD1 (6 bases). The CDR3 runs to 14 residues. With 3 bases removed from V and 2 bases from J, the gap between germline ends came to 13 bases. Germline V gene data show CDR1 as SQVTM and CDR2 as ANQGSEA. CDR3 residues: CSVDVGQSNYGYTF. CDR3 nucleotides: TGCAGCGTTGATGTGGGACAAAGCAACTATGGCTACACCTTC.

This chain joins TRBV19 and TRBJ2-1; tentative D call: TRBD2 (7 bases). Germline values: CDR1 LNHDA, CDR2 SQIVND (reference sequence). The ends were cut back, 2 bases at V and 7 bases at J, with 24 bases in the middle. The CDR3 totals 18 residues. CDR3 sequence (DNA): TGTGCCAGTAGTATAAAGGTAGGGGGGGGACATAACAGGAATGAGCAGTTCTTC. Its protein product is CASSIKVGGGHNRNEQFF.

The chain has TRBV6-6 and TRBJ2-5; perhaps TRBD1 as D (5 bases). Germline assignment: CDR1 MNHNY and CDR2 SVGAGI (reference sequence). CDR3 length: 14 amino acids. The V gene lost 2 bases and the J gene lost 1 base, with 8 bases spanning the gap. CDR3 DNA sequence: TGTGCCAGCAGTTACGGAGACAGCCAAGAGACCCAGTACTTC. Translation: CASSYGDSQETQYF.

The V call is TRBV7-8, the J call TRBJ1-2; unclear D gene. Trimming removed 1 base from V and 0 bases from J, with 15 bases in between. Germline lookup yields CDR1 SGHVS and CDR2 FQNEAQ. This CDR3 region has 17 residues. In nucleotides, the CDR3 is TGTGCCAGCAGCTTAGTCCTTAGGGCAACGCCTAACTATGGCTACACCTTC. Its translation is CASSLVLRATPNYGYTF. Combining the CDR3 with reference TRBV7-8 and TRBJ1-2 gives the whole variable domain GAGVSQSPRYKVAKRGQDVALRCDPISGHVSLFWYQQALGQGPEFLTYFQNEAQLDKSGLPSDRFFAERPEGSVSTLKIQRTQQEDSAVYLCASSLVLRATPNYGYTFGSGTRLTVV.

This sequence joins TRBV7-9 and TRBJ2-6; D may be TRBD1 (6 bases). This CDR3 contains 15 residues. With 4 bases removed from V and 1 base from J, the gap between germline ends came to 8 bases. Germline CDR1 SEHNR, CDR2 FQNEAQ (reference sequence). The CDR3 DNA reads TGTGCCAGCAGCTCCGGGACATCTGGGGCCAACGTCCTGACTTTC. This sequence encodes CASSSGTSGANVLTF.

CDR3 DNA: TGTGCCAGCAGCCTCGATTTAGGGCAGGGCGAACAGCCCCAGCATTTT. This translates into CASSLDLGQGEQPQHF. V gene TRBV5-4 combines with J gene TRBJ1-5; perhaps TRBD1 as D (5 bases). Trimming took 4 bases from V and 7 from J, leaving 21 bases between them. Germline values: CDR1 SGHNT, CDR2 YYREEE (reference sequence). CDR3 length: 16 amino acids.

The V call is TRBV2, the J call TRBJ1-2; D unresolved. The V and J ends lost 4 bases and 3 bases respectively, with 6 bases between them. Germline V gene data show CDR1 as SNHLY and CDR2 as FYNNEI. The CDR3 is 12 amino acids. Here the CDR3 reads CASSGTDYGYTF. The DNA for the CDR3 is TGTGCCAGCAGTGGGACCGACTATGGCTACACCTTC.

This chain links TRBV11-3 with TRBJ2-2; D is ambiguous. V gave up 5 bases and J gave up 0 bases, with 16 bases separating them. This CDR3 region has 17 residues. Germline V gives CDR1 SGHNT, CDR2 YENEEA. CDR3 DNA sequence: TGTGCCAGCAGCGCCCGACTGGGCCTCGCGAACACCGGGGAGCTGTTTTTT. As protein: CASSARLGLANTGELFF.

The chain links TRBV7-2 to TRBJ1-4; D ambiguous. The V end was cut by 1 base, the J end by 8 bases, with 11 bases between. The CDR3 covers 14 residues. CDR1 SGHTA and CDR2 FQGNSA come from the germline V gene. CDR3 DNA: TGTGCCAGCAGCTTAGACGGGAAGTCCGAAAAACTGTTTTTT. Translation gives CASSLDGKSEKLFF.

V gene TRBV7-2 combines with J gene TRBJ2-1; 8 positions match TRBD2. Germline loops: CDR1 SGHTA, CDR2 FQGNSA. The CDR3 has 15 amino acids. The ends lost 2 bases at V and 5 bases at J; junction bases unmatched: 5. For the CDR3, the DNA is TGTGCCAGCAGCTTACAGAGCGGGAGAAACAATGAGCAGTTCTTC. This sequence encodes CASSLQSGRNNEQFF. Full variable domain (missing parts from reference TRBV7-2 and TRBJ2-1): GAGVSQSPSNKVTEKGKDVELRCDPISGHTALYWYRQSLGQGLEFLIYFQGNSAPDKSGLPSDRFSAERTGGSVSTLTIQRTQQEDSAVYLCASSLQSGRNNEQFFGPGTRLTVL.

The chain joins TRBV6-1 to TRBJ1-3, with D hard to call. From germline, CDR1 is MNHNS and CDR2 SASEGT. This CDR3 contains 16 residues. Trimming took off 0 bases at V and 0 bases at J, with 9 bases between the two ends. The DNA of the CDR3 is TGTGCCAGCAGTGAAGCAGTTAGTGCCTCTGGAAACACCATATATTTT. This translates into CASSEAVSASGNTIYF.

V usage is TRBV6-6 and J usage is TRBJ2-7, with D perhaps matching TRBD2 (5 bases). This CDR3 is 14 amino acids long. CDR1 is MNHNY and CDR2 is SVGAGI in the germline V gene (reference sequence). V lost 5 bases and J lost 4, with 15 bases in between. The chain's CDR3 is CASSGLANSYEQYF. The DNA for the CDR3 is TGTGCCAGCAGTGGGCTAGCTAATAGTTACGAGCAGTACTTC.

The chain uses TRBV10-3 and TRBJ1-2; perhaps TRBD1 as D (6 bases). The germline V and J ends were trimmed by 4 bases and 4 bases, with 22 bases remaining between them. This CDR3 comprises 17 residues. Germline-derived CDR1 and CDR2 are ENHRY and SYGVKD. The CDR3 sequence is CAISGDRAARGLYGYTF. The CDR3 DNA sequence: TGTGCCATCAGTGGGGACCGGGCGGCCCGGGGGCTCTATGGCTACACCTTC.

This clone has a handful of counts. This sequence joins TRBV4-2 and TRBJ1-2; the D is unclear. Trimming took off 0 bases at V and 2 bases at J, with 10 bases between the two ends. Per germline, CDR1 LGHNA and CDR2 YNFKEQ. This CDR3 has 15 amino acids. The CDR3 DNA sequence: TGTGCCAGCAGCCAAGATTCGGGCAGGAACTATGGCTACACCTTC. The encoded protein is CASSQDSGRNYGYTF.

This clone has a single count. V and J are TRBV16 and TRBJ1-6; 9 bases map to TRBD1. J lost 8 bases, V lost 4 bases, and 6 bases had no gene match. Germline V CDR1 and CDR2: KGHSY, FQNENV. CDR3 length: 15 amino acids. The CDR3 DNA sequence: TGTGCCAGCAGCCCGGGGACAGGGTTGTATTCACCCCTCCACTTT. This sequence encodes CASSPGTGLYSPLHF.

CDR3 sequence: CASSLEAGEAFF. As DNA, the CDR3 is TGCGCCAGCAGCTTGGAGGCCGGTGAAGCTTTCTTT. The rearrangement links TRBV5-1 to TRBJ1-1; D remains ambiguous. Trimming left V 0 bases short and J 7 bases short, with 7 bases between. Germline V gives CDR1 SGHRS, CDR2 YFSETQ. The CDR3 loop spans 12 amino acids.

The rearrangement joins TRBV30 to TRBJ1-5, with D perhaps matching TRBD1 (6 bases). This CDR3 comprises 17 residues. CDR1 GTSNPN and CDR2 SVGIG come from the germline V gene (reference sequence). V was clipped by 4 bases and J by 0 bases, with 19 bases between them. CDR3 in amino acids: CAWKPRWTANSNQPQHF. The CDR3, as DNA: TGTGCCTGGAAGCCAAGATGGACAGCGAATAGCAATCAGCCCCAGCATTTT. Combining the CDR3 with reference TRBV30 and TRBJ1-5 gives the whole variable domain SQTIHQWPATLVQPVGSPLSLECTVEGTSNPNLYWYRQAAGRGLQLLFYSVGIGQISSEVPQNLSASRPQDRQFILSSKKLLLSDSGFYLCAWKPRWTANSNQPQHFGDGTRLSIL.

The CDR3 nucleotides read TGCGCCAGCAGCTTAGTTTTGGGCAGCGGGGTCCACGAGCAGTACTTC. Protein product: CASSLVLGSGVHEQYF. This sequence joins TRBV5-1 and TRBJ2-7; 7 bases match TRBD2. The CDR3 spans 16 residues. The junction had 13 bases not matched to a gene; V was cut back by 2 bases and J by 5 bases. Per germline, CDR1 SGHRS and CDR2 YFSETQ.

V usage is TRBV6-5 and J usage is TRBJ1-2; tentative D call: TRBD1 (5 bases). V was shortened by 7 bases and J by 2 bases, with 11 bases between the two germline ends. The CDR3 runs to 13 residues. Germline assignment: CDR1 MNHEY and CDR2 SVGAGI. This CDR3 is CASTRGVNYGYTF. CDR3 coding DNA: TGTGCCAGCACCAGAGGGGTCAACTATGGCTACACCTTC.

This clone was seen only once. This chain links TRBV25-1 with TRBJ1-5; 10 bases align to TRBD1. V shed 6 bases and J 4 bases; nucleotides not matched to a gene: 6. The V gene's germline CDR1 is MGHDK and CDR2 SYGVNS. This CDR3 comprises 15 residues. DNA of the CDR3: TGTGCCAGCAGCCAGACAGGGGGCCCGAATCAGCCCCAGCATTTT. Amino acid sequence: CASSQTGGPNQPQHF.

This clone has just a few counts. The V call is TRBV19, the J call TRBJ1-2; D gene ambiguous. Germline V lookup: CDR1 LNHDA, CDR2 SQIVND (reference sequence). This CDR3 is built from 15 residues. With 1 base removed from V and 2 bases from J, the gap between germline ends came to 11 bases. CDR3 sequence: CASSIGHIRNYGYTF. CDR3 nucleotide sequence: TGTGCCAGTAGTATAGGTCACATCCGAAACTATGGCTACACCTTC.

This chain connects TRBV4-1 to TRBJ1-2; D remains ambiguous. Looked up from germline, CDR1 is MGHRA and CDR2 is YSYEKL. Trimming shortened V by 0 bases and J by 0 bases, and 11 bases separated the two germline ends. The CDR3 is 16 residues long. CDR3 DNA sequence: TGCGCCAGCAGCCAAGATTATGGAGTAGCTAACTATGGCTACACCTTC. It encodes CASSQDYGVANYGYTF.

The CDR3 spells CSVAGQGVSFGANVLTF. CDR3 DNA: TGCAGCGTTGCGGGACAGGGGGTTAGCTTTGGGGCCAACGTCCTGACTTTC. This rearrangement joins TRBV29-1 to TRBJ2-6; TRBD1 agrees at 11 bases. Germline-derived CDR1 and CDR2 are SQVTM and ANQGSEA. This CDR3 is 17 amino acids long. The V segment lost 4 bases and the J segment 3 bases; nucleotides outside the gene matches: 8. Full variable domain (missing parts from reference TRBV29-1 and TRBJ2-6): SAVISQKPSRDICQRGTSLTIQCQVDSQVTMMFWYRQQPGQSLTLIATANQGSEATYESGFVIDKFPISRPNLTFSTLTVSNMSPEDSSIYLCSVAGQGVSFGANVLTFGAGSRLTVL.

The V call is TRBV5-4, the J call TRBJ1-2, with a possible D match to TRBD1 (5 bases). Per germline, CDR1 SGHNT and CDR2 YYREEE (reference sequence). This CDR3 is 16 amino acids long. V was cut by 1 base and J by 1 base, with 14 bases left in between. For the CDR3, the DNA is TGTGCCAGCAGCTTGCTATCGGGGGTAGTTAACTATGGCTACACCTTC. Its translation: CASSLLSGVVNYGYTF.

V gene TRBV19 combines with J gene TRBJ2-3; a possible D gene is TRBD1 (6 bases). The V gene's germline CDR1 is LNHDA and CDR2 SQIVND (reference sequence). This CDR3 comprises 16 residues. The V and J ends lost 3 bases and 3 bases respectively, with 16 bases between them. In nucleotides, the CDR3 is TGTGCCAGTAGTATTCGGTTTTCAGGGGCGACAGATACGCAGTATTTT. Its translation is CASSIRFSGATDTQYF.

This rearrangement joins TRBV18 to TRBJ1-1; no reliable D call. Per the germline V gene, CDR1 is KGHSH and CDR2 is LQKENI. This CDR3 region has 15 residues. Trimming took 3 bases from V and 6 from J, leaving 17 bases between them. CDR3 region: CASSPASDPNAEAFF. CDR3 nucleotides: TGTGCCAGCTCACCGGCTTCTGACCCGAATGCTGAAGCTTTCTTT.

The chain joins TRBV11-2 to TRBJ2-5; D is undetermined. V was shortened by 1 base and J by 4 bases, with 7 bases between the two germline ends. CDR1 is SGHAT and CDR2 is FQNNGV in the germline V gene. The CDR3 consists of 13 residues. The CDR3 coding sequence is TGTGCCAGCAGCTTAGTCGGCCTAGAGACCCAGTACTTC. As protein: CASSLVGLETQYF.

This chain uses TRBV30 with TRBJ2-3, with TRBD2 matching over 9 bases. This CDR3 contains 15 residues. Germline V gene lookup returns CDR1 GTSNPN and CDR2 SVGIG (reference sequence). V gave up 3 bases and J gave up 5 bases; unmatched junction bases: 9. DNA of the CDR3: TGTGCCTGGAGGGGTAGGCGGGGGGGCGTAGATACGCAGTATTTT. This sequence encodes CAWRGRRGGVDTQYF. The whole variable domain, filled in from reference TRBV30 and TRBJ2-3, reads SQTIHQWPATLVQPVGSPLSLECTVEGTSNPNLYWYRQAAGRGLQLLFYSVGIGQISSEVPQNLSASRPQDRQFILSSKKLLLSDSGFYLCAWRGRRGGVDTQYFGPGTRLTVL.